This T cell receptor beta chain was profiled in a study of response to subunit inactivated influenza vaccine. Study-level points and caveats: After each seasonal influenza vaccination, few new T cells are recruited, the authors suggested.

Note on this clonotype: Its antigen is still unknown.

Each CDR3 protein gets one entry after TCRdb re-called the RT-PCR reads with MiXCR. The data hold 500,000 to 600,000 distinct CDR3 sequences, with over 10% observed a single time. This CDR3 contains 13 residues. V lost 3 bases to trimming and J lost 9 bases, with 12 bases between them. This material consisted of PBMCs from blood, taken roughly 47 days after vaccination. The chain couples TRBV12-3 or TRBV12-4 to TRBJ2-1; perhaps TRBD2 as D (5 bases). This sequence was found in a middle-aged man who received an inactivated influenza vaccine. The CDR3 nucleotides are TGTGCCAGCAGTTTTGCGCGGGCTGGTGAGCAGTTCTTC. Its translation is CASSFARAGEQFF.